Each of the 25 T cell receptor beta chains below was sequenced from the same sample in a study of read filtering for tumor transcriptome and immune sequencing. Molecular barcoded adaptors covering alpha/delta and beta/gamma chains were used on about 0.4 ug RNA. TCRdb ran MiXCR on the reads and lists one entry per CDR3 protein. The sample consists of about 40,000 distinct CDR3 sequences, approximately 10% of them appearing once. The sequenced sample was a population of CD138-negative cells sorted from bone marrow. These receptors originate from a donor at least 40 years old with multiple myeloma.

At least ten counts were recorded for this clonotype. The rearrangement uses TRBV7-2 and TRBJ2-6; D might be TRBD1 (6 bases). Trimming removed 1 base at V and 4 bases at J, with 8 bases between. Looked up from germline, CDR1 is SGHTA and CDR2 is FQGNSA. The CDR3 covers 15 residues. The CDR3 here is CASSLDRAGANVLTF. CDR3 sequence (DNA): TGTGCCAGCAGCTTAGACAGGGCCGGGGCCAACGTCCTGACTTTC.

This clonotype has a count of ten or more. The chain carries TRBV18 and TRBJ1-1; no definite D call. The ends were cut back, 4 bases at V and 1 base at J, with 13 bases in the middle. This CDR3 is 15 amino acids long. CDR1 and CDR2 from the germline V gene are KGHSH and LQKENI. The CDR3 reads CASSLMPRSNTEAFF. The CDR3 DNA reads TGTGCCAGCTCACTCATGCCTCGTTCGAACACTGAAGCTTTCTTT.

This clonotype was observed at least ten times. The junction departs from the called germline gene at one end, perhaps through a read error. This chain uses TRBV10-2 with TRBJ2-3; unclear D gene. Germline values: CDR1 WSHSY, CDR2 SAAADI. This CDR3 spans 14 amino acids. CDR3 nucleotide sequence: TGCGCCAGCAGGCGGACGTTTAGCACAGATACACAGTATTTT. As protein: CASRRTFSTDTQYF.

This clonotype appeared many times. CDR3 residues: CASSFGLADTQYF. The CDR3 DNA follows: TGCGCCAGCAGCTTCGGACTAGCCGATACGCAGTATTTT. The chain is built from TRBV5-1 and TRBJ2-3, with 8 nucleotides matching TRBD2. After removal of 2 bases from V and 6 bases from J, the junction contained 2 bases not matched to a gene. Germline V gives CDR1 SGHRS, CDR2 YFSETQ. The CDR3 totals 13 residues.

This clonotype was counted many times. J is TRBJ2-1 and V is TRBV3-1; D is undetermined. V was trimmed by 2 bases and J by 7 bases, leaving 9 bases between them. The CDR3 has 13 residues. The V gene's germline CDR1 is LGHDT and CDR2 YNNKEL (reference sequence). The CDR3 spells CASSQTRWNEQFF. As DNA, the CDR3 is TGTGCCAGCAGCCAAACCCGTTGGAATGAGCAGTTCTTC.

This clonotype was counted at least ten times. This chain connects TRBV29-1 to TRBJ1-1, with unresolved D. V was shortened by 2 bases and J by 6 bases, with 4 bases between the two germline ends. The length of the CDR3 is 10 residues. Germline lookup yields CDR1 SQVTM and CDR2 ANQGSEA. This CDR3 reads CSVERAEAFF. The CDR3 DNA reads TGCAGCGTTGAAAGGGCTGAAGCTTTCTTT. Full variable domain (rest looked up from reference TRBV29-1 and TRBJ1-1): SAVISQKPSRDICQRGTSLTIQCQVDSQVTMMFWYRQQPGQSLTLIATANQGSEATYESGFVIDKFPISRPNLTFSTLTVSNMSPEDSSIYLCSVERAEAFFGQGTRLTVV.

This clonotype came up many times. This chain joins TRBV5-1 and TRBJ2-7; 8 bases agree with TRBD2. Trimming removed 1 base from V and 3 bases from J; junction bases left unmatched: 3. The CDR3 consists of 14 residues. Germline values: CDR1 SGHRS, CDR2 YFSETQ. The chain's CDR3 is CASSLSGGVYEQYF. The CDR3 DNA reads TGCGCCAGCAGCTTGAGCGGGGGTGTCTACGAGCAGTACTTC.

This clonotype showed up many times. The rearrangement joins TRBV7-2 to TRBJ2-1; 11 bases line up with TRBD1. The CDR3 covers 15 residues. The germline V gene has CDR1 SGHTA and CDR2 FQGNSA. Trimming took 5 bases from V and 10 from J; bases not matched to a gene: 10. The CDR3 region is CASSQARDRGLEQFF. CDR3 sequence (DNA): TGTGCCAGCAGCCAAGCCCGGGACAGGGGGTTGGAGCAGTTCTTC.

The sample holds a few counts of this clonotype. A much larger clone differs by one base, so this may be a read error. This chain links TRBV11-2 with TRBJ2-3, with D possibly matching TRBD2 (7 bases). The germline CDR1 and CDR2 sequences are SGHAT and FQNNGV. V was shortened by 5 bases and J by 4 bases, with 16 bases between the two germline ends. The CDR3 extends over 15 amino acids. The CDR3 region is CASSLTSRGSDTQYF. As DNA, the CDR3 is TGTGCCAGCAGCCTGACTAGCAGGGGATCAGATACGCAGTATTTT. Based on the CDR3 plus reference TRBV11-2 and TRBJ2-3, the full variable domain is EAGVAQSPRYKIIEKRQSVAFWCNPISGHATLYWYQQILGQGPKLLIQFQNNGVVDDSQLPKDRFSAERLKGVDSTLKIQPAKLEDSAVYLCASSLTSRGSDTQYFGPGTRLTVL.

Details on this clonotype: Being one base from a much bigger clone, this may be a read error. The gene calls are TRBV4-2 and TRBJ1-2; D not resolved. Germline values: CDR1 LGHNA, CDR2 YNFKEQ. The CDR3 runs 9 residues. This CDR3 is CASGQWSIF. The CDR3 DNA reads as TGTGCCAGCGGCCAATGGAGCATCTTC.

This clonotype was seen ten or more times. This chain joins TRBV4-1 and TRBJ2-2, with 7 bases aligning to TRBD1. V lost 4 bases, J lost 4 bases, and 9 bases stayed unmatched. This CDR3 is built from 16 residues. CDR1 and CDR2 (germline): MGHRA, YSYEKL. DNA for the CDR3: TGCGCCAGCAGCCGCCCGACAGGGCCGAGCACCGGGGAGCTGTTTTTT. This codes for CASSRPTGPSTGELFF.

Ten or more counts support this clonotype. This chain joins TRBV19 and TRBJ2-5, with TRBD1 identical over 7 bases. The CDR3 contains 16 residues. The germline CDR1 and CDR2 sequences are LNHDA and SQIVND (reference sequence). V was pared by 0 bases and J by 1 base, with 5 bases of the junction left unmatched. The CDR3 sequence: CASSIDAAGGQETQYF. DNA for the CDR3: TGTGCCAGTAGTATAGATGCGGCAGGGGGCCAAGAGACCCAGTACTTC. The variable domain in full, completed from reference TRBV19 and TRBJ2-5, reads DGGITQSPKYLFRKEGQNVTLSCEQNLNHDAMYWYRQDPGQGLRLIYYSQIVNDFQKGDIAEGYSVSREKKESFPLTVTSAQKNPTAFYLCASSIDAAGGQETQYFGPGTRLLVL.

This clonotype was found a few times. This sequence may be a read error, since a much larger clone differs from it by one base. CDR3 sequence reads: CASSVKGPEFPDTRYF. The CDR3 coding sequence is TGCGCCAGCAGTGTCAAGGGGCCCGAGTTTCCAGATACGCGGTATTTT. The chain couples TRBV10-1 to TRBJ2-3; possibly TRBD1 for D (5 bases). This CDR3 spans 16 amino acids. Germline CDR1 reads WNHNN; CDR2 reads SYGVQD (reference sequence).

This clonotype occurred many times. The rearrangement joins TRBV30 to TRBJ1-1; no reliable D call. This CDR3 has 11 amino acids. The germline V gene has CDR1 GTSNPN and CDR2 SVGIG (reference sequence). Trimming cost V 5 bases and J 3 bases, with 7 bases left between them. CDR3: CAWRQYTEAFF. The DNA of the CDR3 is TGTGCCTGGCGCCAGTACACTGAAGCTTTCTTT.

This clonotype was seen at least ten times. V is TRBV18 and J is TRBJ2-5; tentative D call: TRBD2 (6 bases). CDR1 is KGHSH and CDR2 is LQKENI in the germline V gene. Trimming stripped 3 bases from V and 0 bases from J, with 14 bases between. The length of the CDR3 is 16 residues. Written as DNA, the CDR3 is TGTGCCAGCTCACCGGCAATAGCGGTCTACCAAGAGACCCAGTACTTC. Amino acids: CASSPAIAVYQETQYF. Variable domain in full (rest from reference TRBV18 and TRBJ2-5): NAGVMQNPRHLVRRRGQEARLRCSPMKGHSHVYWYRQLPEEGLKFMVYLQKENIIDESGMPKERFSAEFPKEGPSILRIQQVVRGDSAAYFCASSPAIAVYQETQYFGPGTRLLVL.

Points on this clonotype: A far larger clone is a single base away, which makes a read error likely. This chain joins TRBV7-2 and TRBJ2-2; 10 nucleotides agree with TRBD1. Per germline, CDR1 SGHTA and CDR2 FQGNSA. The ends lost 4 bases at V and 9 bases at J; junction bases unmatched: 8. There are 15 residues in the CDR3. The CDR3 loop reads CASSSGTGVIWELFF. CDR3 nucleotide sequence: TGTGCCAGCAGCTCCGGGACAGGGGTGATCTGGGAGCTGTTTTTT.

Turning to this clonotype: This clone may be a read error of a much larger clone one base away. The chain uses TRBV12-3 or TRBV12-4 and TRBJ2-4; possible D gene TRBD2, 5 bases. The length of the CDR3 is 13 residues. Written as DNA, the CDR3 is TGTGCCAGCTCCAAGGGAGCCAAAAACCTTCAGTACTTC. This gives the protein CASSKGAKNLQYF.

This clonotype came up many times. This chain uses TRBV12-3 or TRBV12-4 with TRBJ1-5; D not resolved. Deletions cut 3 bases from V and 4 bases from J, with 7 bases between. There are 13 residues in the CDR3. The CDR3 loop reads CASSLGVNQPQHF. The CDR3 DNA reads TGTGCCAGCAGTTTGGGAGTAAATCAGCCCCAGCATTTT.

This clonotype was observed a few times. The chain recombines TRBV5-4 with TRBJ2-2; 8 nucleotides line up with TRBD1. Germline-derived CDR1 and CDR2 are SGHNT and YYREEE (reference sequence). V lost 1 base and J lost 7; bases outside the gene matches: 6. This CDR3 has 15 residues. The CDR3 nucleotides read TGTGCCAGCAGCTTGCGGCAGGGGGCAGGCGGGGAGCTGTTTTTT. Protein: CASSLRQGAGGELFF. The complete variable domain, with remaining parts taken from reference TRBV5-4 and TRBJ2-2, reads ETGVTQSPTHLIKTRGQQVTLRCSSQSGHNTVSWYQQALGQGPQFIFQYYREEENGRGNFPPRFSGLQFPNYSSELNVNALELDDSALYLCASSLRQGAGGELFFGEGSRLTVL.

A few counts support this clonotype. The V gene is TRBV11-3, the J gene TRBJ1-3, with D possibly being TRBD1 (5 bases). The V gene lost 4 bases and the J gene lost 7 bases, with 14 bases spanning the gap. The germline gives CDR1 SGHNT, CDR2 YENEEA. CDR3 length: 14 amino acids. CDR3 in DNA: TGTGCCAGCAGCTCCCGGGCCGAGGGGAACACCATATATTTT. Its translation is CASSSRAEGNTIYF. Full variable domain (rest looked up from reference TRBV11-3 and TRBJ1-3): EAGVVQSPRYKIIEKKQPVAFWCNPISGHNTLYWYLQNLGQGPELLIRYENEEAVDDSQLPKDRFSAERLKGVDSTLKIQPAELGDSAVYLCASSSRAEGNTIYFGEGSWLTVV.

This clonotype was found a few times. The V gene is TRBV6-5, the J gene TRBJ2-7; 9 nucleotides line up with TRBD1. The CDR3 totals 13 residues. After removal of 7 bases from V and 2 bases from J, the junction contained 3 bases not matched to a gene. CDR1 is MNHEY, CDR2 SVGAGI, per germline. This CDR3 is CASKGQGTYEQYF. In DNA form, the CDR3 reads TGTGCCAGCAAGGGACAGGGAACCTACGAGCAGTACTTC.

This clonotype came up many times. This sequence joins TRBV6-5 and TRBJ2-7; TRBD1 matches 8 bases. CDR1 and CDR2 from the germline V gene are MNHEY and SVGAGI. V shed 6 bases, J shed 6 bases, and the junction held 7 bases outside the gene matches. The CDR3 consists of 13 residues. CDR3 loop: CASRGGRGPEQYF. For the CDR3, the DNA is TGTGCCAGCAGAGGTGGCAGGGGGCCCGAGCAGTACTTC.

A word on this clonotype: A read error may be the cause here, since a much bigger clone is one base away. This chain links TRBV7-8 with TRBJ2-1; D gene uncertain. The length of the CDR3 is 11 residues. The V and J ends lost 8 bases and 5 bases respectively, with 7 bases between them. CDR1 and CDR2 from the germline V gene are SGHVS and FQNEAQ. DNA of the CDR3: TGTGCCAGCCGCCACAACAATGAGCAGTTCTTC. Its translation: CASRHNNEQFF.

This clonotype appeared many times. In DNA form, the CDR3 reads TGCAGTGCTAGAGATGTTCGGGATACGCAGTATTTT. Translated: CSARDVRDTQYF. The chain joins TRBV20-1 to TRBJ2-3, with D unclear. Germline loops: CDR1 DFQATT, CDR2 SNEGSKA (reference sequence). There are 12 residues in the CDR3. V lost 0 bases and J 6 bases, leaving 7 bases between the germline ends.

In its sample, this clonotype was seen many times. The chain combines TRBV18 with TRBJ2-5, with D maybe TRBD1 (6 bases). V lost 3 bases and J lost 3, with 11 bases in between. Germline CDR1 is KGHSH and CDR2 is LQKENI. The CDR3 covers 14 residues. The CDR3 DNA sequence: TGTGCCAGCTCACCCCCGGCAGGGGAAGAGACCCAGTACTTC. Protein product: CASSPPAGEETQYF.